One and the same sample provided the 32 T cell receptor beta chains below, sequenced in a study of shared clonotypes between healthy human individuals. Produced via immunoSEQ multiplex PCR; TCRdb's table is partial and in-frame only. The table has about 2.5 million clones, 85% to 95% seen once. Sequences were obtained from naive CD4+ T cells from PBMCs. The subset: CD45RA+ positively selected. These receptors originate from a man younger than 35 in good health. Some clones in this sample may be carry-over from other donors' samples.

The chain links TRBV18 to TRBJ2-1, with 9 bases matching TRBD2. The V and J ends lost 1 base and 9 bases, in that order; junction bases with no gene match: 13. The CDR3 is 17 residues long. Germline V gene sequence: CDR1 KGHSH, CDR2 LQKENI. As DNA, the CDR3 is TGTGCCAGCTCACCACTCTCGATAGCGGGAGCGTCGGGTGAGCAGTTCTTC. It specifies CASSPLSIAGASGEQFF.

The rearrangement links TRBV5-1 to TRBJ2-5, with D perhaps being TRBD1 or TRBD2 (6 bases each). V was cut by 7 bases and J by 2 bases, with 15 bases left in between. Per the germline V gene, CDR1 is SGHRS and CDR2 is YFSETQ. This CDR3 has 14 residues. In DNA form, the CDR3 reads TGCGCCAGCGGGGAAACAGGGACTCAAGAGACCCAGTACTTC. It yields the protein CASGETGTQETQYF.

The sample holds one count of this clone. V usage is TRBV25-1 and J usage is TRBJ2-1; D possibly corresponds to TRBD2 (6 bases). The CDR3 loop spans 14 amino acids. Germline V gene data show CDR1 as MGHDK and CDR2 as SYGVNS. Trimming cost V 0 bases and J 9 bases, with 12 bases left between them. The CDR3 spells CASSEYGGTGEQFF. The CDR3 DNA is TGTGCCAGCAGTGAATACGGGGGAACGGGTGAGCAGTTCTTC.

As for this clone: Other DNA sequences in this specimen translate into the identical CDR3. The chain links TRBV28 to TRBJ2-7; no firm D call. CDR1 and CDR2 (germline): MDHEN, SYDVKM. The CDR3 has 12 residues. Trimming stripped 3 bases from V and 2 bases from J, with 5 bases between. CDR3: CASSFRTYEQYF. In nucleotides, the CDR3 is TGTGCCAGCAGTTTTCGGACCTACGAGCAGTACTTC.

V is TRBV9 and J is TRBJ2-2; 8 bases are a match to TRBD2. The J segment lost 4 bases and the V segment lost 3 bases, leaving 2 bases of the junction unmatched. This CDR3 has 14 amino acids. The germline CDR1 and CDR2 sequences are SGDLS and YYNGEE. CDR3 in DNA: TGTGCCAGCAGCGCAGCGGGAGCCACCGGGGAGCTGTTTTTT. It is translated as CASSAAGATGELFF.

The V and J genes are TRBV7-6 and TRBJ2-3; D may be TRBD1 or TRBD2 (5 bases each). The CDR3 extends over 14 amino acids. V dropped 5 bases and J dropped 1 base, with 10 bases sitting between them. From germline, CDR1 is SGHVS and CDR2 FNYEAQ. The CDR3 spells CASSILGGTDTQYF. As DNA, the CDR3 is TGTGCCAGCAGCATACTAGGGGGCACAGATACGCAGTATTTT.

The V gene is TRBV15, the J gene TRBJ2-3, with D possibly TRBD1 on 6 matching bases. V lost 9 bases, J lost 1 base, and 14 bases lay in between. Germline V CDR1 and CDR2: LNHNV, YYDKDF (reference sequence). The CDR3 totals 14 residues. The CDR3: CATKQGAGTDTQYF. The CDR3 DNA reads TGTGCCACGAAACAGGGCGCCGGCACAGATACGCAGTATTTT. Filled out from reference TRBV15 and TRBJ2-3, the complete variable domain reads DAMVIQNPRYQVTQFGKPVTLSCSQTLNHNVMYWYQQKSSQAPKLLFHYYDKDFNNEADTPDNFQSRRPNTSFCFLDIRSPGLGDTAMYLCATKQGAGTDTQYFGPGTRLTVL.

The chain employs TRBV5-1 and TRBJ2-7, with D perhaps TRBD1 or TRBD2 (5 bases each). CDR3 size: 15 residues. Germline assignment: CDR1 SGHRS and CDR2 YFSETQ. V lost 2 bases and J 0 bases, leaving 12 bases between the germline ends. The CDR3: CASSFGDGYSYEQYF. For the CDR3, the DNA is TGCGCCAGCAGCTTCGGGGACGGATACTCCTACGAGCAGTACTTC.

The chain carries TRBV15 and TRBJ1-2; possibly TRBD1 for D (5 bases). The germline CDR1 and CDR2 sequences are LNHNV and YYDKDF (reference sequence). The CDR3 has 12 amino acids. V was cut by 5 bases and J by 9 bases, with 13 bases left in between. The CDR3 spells CATSPNRGSYTF. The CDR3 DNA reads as TGTGCCACCAGCCCGAACCGGGGCAGCTACACCTTC. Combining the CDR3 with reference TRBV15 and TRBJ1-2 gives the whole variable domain DAMVIQNPRYQVTQFGKPVTLSCSQTLNHNVMYWYQQKSSQAPKLLFHYYDKDFNNEADTPDNFQSRRPNTSFCFLDIRSPGLGDTAMYLCATSPNRGSYTFGSGTRLTVV.

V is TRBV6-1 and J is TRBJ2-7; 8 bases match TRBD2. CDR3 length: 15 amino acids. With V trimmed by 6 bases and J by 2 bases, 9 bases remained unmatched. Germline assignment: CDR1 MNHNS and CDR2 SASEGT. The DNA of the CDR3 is TGTGCCAGCAGGACCACTAGCGGACTTACCTACGAGCAGTACTTC. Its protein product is CASRTTSGLTYEQYF.

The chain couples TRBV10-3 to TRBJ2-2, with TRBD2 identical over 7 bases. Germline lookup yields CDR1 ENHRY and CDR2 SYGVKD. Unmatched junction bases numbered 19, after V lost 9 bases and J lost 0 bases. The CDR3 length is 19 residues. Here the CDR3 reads CAIPLAEGFRSPNTGELFF. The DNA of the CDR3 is TGTGCCATACCCCTAGCGGAGGGTTTTCGGTCCCCGAACACCGGGGAGCTGTTTTTT.

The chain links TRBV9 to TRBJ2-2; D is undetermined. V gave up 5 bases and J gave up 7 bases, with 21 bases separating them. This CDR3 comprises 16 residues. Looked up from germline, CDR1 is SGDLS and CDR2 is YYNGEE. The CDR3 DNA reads TGTGCCAGCAGTCCCCTAGACGCCTTAGGCGGCGGGGAGCTGTTTTTT. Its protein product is CASSPLDALGGGELFF.

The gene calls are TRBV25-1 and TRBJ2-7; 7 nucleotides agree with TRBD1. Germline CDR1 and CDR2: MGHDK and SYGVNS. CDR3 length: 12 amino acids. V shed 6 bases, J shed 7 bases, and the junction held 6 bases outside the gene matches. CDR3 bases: TGTGCCAGCAGACGGGACAGCCGGGAGCAGTACTTC. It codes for CASRRDSREQYF.

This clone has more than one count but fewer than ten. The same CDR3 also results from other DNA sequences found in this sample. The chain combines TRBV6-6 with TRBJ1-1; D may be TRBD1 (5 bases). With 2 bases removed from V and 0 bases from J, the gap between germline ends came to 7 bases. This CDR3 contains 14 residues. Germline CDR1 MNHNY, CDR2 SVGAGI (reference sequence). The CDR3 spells CASSYEGLNTEAFF. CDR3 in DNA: TGTGCCAGCAGTTACGAGGGACTGAACACTGAAGCTTTCTTT.

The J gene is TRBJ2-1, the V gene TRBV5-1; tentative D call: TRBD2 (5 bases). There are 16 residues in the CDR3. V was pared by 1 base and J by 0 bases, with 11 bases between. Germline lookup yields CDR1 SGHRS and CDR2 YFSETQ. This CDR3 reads CASSLPFRGSYNEQFF. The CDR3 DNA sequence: TGCGCCAGCAGCTTGCCCTTCCGGGGCTCCTACAATGAGCAGTTCTTC.

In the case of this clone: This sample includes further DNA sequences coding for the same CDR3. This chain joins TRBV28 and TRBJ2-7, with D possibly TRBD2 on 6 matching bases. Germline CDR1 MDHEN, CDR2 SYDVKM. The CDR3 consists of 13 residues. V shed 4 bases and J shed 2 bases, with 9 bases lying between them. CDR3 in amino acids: CASSYGGTYEQYF. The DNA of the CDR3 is TGTGCCAGCAGTTATGGCGGGACCTACGAGCAGTACTTC.

CDR3 sequence (DNA): TGTGCCAGCAACCCCGGCCGCACAGATACGCAGTATTTT. This codes for CASNPGRTDTQYF. The V and J genes are TRBV9 and TRBJ2-3; D ambiguous. CDR1 and CDR2 from the germline V gene are SGDLS and YYNGEE. Between the trimmed V and J ends, which lost 6 bases and 1 base, there was a span of 9 bases. The CDR3 spans 13 residues.

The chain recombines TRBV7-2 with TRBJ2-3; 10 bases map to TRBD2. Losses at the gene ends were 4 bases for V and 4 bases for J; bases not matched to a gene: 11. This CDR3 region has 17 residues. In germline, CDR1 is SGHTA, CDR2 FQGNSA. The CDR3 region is CASSSRGSGRLSDTQYF. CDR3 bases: TGTGCCAGCAGCTCCCGGGGTAGCGGGAGGCTCTCAGATACGCAGTATTTT.

CDR3 in DNA: TGCAGCGTCGCGGGACAGGTTTCCTACGAGCAGTACTTC. Translation: CSVAGQVSYEQYF. The chain links TRBV29-1 to TRBJ2-5; 8 bases are a match to TRBD1. The J call may be in error: the DNA end matches TRBJ2-7 better. From germline, CDR1 is SQVTM and CDR2 ANQGSEA. The CDR3 is 13 amino acids.

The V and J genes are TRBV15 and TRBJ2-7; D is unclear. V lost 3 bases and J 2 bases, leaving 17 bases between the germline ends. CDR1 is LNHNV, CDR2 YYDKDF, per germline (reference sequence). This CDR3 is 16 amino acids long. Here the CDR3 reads CATSSEKLGITYEQYF. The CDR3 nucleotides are TGTGCCACCAGCAGTGAAAAGTTGGGGATTACCTACGAGCAGTACTTC.

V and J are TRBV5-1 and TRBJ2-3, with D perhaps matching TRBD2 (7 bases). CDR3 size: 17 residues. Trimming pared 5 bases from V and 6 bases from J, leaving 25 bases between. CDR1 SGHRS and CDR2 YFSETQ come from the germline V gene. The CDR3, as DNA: TGCGCCAGCAGACAGTTTAGCGGAGGGGGGGTACTGGATACGCAGTATTTT. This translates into CASRQFSGGGVLDTQYF.

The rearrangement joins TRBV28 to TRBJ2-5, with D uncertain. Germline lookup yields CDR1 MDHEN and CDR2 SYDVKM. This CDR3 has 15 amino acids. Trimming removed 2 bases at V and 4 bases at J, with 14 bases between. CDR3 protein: CASSLAGDSGETQYF. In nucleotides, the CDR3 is TGTGCCAGCAGTTTAGCCGGCGACTCGGGAGAGACCCAGTACTTC.

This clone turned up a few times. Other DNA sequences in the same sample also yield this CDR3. This CDR3 reads CASSYGGGSNQPQHF. CDR3 in DNA: TGTGCCAGCAGTTACGGAGGTGGGAGCAATCAGCCCCAGCATTTT. The chain joins TRBV28 to TRBJ1-5; no clear D. V lost 4 bases and J 1 base, leaving 11 bases between the germline ends. This CDR3 spans 15 amino acids. CDR1 is MDHEN and CDR2 is SYDVKM in the germline V gene.

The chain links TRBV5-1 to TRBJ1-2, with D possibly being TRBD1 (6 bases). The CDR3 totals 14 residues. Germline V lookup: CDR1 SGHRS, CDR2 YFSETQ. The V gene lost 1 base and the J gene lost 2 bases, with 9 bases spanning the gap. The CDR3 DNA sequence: TGCGCCAGCAGCTTGTCGGGGGCAAACTATGGCTACACCTTC. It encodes CASSLSGANYGYTF.

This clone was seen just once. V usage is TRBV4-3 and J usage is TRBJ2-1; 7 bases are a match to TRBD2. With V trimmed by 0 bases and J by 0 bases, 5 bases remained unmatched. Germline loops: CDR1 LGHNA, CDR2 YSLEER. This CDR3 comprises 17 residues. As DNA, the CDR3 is TGCGCCAGCAGCCAAGATCTAGCGGTCCGCTCCTACAATGAGCAGTTCTTC. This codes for CASSQDLAVRSYNEQFF.

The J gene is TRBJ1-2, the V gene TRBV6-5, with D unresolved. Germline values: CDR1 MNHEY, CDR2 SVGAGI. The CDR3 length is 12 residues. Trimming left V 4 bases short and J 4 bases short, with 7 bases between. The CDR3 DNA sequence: TGTGCCAGCAGTTCGGTTTTCTATGGCTACACCTTC. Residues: CASSSVFYGYTF.

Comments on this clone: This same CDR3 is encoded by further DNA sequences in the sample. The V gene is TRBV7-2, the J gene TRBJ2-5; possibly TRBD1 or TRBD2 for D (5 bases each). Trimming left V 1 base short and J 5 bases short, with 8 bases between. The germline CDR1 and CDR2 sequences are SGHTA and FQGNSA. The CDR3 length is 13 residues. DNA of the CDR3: TGTGCCAGCAGCTTAGTCAGGGAGGAGACCCAGTACTTC. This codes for CASSLVREETQYF.

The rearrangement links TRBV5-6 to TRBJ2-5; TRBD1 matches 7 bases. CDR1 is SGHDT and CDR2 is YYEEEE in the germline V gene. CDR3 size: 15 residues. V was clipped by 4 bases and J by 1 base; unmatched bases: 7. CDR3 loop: CASSIGRGPQETQYF. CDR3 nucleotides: TGTGCCAGCAGCATTGGTAGGGGGCCCCAAGAGACCCAGTACTTC.

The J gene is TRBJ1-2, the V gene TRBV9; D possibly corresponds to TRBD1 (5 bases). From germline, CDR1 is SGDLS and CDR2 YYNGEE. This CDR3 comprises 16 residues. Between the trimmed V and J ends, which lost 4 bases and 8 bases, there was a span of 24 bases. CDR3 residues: CASSSPRGSYSMGYTF. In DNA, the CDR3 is TGTGCCAGCAGCTCCCCCCGGGGCTCGTACTCTATGGGCTACACCTTC.

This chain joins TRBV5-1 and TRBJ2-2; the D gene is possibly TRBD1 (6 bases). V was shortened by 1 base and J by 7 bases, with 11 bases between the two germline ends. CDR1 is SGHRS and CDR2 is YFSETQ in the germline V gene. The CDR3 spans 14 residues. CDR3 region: CASSLTGSNGELFF. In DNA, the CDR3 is TGCGCCAGCAGCTTGACAGGGTCGAACGGGGAGCTGTTTTTT.

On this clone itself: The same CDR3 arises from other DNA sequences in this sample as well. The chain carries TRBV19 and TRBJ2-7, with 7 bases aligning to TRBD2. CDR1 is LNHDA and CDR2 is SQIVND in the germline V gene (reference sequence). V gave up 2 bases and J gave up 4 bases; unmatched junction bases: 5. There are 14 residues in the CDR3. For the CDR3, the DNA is TGTGCCAGTAGTATACGAGCGGGACCGTACGAGCAGTACTTC. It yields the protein CASSIRAGPYEQYF.

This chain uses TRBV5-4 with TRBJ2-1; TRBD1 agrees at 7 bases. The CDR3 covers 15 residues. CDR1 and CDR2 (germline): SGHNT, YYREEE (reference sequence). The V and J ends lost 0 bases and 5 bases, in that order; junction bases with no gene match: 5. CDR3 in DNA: TGTGCCAGCAGCTTGGCCGAACAGGGGAACAATGAGCAGTTCTTC. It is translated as CASSLAEQGNNEQFF.